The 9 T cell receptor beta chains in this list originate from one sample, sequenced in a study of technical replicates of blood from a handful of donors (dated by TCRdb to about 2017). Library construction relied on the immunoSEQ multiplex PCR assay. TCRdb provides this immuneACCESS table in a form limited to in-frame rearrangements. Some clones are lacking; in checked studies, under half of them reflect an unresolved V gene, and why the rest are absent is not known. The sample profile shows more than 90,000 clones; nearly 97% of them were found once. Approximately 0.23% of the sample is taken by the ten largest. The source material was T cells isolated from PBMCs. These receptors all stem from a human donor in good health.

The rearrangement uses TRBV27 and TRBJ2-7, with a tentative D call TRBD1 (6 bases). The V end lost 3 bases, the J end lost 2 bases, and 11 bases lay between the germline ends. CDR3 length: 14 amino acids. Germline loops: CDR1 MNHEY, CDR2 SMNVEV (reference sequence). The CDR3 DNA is TGTGCCAGCAGTTTCTTGGACAGAGCCTACGAGCAGTACTTC. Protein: CASSFLDRAYEQYF.

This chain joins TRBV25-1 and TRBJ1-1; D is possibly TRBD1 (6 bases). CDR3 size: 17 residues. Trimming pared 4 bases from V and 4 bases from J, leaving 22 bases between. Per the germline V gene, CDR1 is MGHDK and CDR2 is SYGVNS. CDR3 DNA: TGTGCCAGCAGTGCATACGGACAGACCCAAAGAGGCACTGAAGCTTTCTTT. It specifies CASSAYGQTQRGTEAFF.

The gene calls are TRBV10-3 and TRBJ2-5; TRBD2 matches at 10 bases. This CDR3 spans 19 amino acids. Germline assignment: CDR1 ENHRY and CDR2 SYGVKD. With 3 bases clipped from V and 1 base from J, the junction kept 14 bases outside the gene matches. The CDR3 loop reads CAISESGLADGPFQETQYF. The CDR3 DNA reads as TGTGCCATCAGTGAATCCGGACTAGCGGACGGCCCTTTCCAAGAGACCCAGTACTTC.

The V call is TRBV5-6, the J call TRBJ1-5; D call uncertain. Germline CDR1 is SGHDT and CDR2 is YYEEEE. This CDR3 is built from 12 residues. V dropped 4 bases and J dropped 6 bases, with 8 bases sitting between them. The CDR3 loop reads CASSTLSQPQHF. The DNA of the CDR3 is TGTGCCAGCAGCACCCTAAGTCAGCCCCAGCATTTT.

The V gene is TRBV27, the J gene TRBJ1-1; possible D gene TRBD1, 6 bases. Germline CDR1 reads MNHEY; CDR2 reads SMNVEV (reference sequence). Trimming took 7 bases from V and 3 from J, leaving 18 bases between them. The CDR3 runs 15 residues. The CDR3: CASNLRGGLDTEAFF. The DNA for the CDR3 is TGTGCCAGCAATCTCCGGGGGGGGCTTGACACTGAAGCTTTCTTT.

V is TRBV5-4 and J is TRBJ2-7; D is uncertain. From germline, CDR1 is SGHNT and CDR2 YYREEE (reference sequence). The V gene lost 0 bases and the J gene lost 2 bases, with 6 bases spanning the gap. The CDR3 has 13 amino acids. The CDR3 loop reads CASSLDQTYEQYF. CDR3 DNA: TGTGCCAGCAGCTTGGACCAGACCTACGAGCAGTACTTC. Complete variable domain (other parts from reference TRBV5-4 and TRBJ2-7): ETGVTQSPTHLIKTRGQQVTLRCSSQSGHNTVSWYQQALGQGPQFIFQYYREEENGRGNFPPRFSGLQFPNYSSELNVNALELDDSALYLCASSLDQTYEQYFGPGTRLTVT.

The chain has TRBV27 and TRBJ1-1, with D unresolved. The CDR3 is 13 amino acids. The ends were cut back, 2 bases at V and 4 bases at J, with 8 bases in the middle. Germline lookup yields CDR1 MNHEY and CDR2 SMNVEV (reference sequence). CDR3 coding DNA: TGTGCCAGCAGTTTAGACTGGAGCACTGAAGCTTTCTTT. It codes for CASSLDWSTEAFF.

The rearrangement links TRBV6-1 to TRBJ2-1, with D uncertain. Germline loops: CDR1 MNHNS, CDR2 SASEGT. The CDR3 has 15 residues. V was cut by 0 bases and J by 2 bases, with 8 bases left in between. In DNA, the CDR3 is TGTGCCAGCAGTGAAGCTATAGCACCCTACAATGAGCAGTTCTTC. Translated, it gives CASSEAIAPYNEQFF.

The CDR3 nucleotides read TGTGCCACCAGAGGGGCGGGGGACACCGGGGAGCTGTTTTTT. Protein sequence: CATRGAGDTGELFF. The rearrangement uses TRBV15 and TRBJ2-2, with TRBD2 matching 7 bases. Germline V gives CDR1 LNHNV, CDR2 YYDKDF (reference sequence). The CDR3 covers 14 residues. The V gene end was trimmed by 6 bases and the J gene end by 3 bases; junction bases not matched to a gene: 4.